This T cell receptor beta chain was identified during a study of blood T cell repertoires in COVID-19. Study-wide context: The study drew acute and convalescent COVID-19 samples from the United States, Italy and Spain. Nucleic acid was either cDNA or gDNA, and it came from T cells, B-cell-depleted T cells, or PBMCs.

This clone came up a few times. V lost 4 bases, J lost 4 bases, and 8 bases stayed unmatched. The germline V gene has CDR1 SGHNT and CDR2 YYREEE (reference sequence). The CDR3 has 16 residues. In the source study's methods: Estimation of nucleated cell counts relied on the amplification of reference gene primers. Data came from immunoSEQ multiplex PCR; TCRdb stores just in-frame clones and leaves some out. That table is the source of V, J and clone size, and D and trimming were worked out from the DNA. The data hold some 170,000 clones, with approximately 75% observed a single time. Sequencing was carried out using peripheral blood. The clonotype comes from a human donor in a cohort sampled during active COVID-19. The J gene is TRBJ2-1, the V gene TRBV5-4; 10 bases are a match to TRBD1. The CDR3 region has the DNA TGTGCCAGCAGCGGGGGGACAGGGGCAAAATACAATGAGCAGTTCTTC. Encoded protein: CASSGGTGAKYNEQFF.